The rows below give T cell receptor beta chains drawn from one sample of a study of Graves' ophthalmopathy and Graves' hyperthyroidism. TCRdb independently ran MiXCR on the multiplex PCR reads; one entry per CDR3 protein. The data contain 650,000 to 800,000 distinct CDR3 sequences, more than 40% of them singletons. What was sequenced was peripheral blood. The receptor source for this set is an adult man with Graves' ophthalmopathy. Both conserved end residues are part of each CDR3. The D gene is left open where the match is weak. Size is omitted from some rows. Given values are once, few, many or a class for expanded clones.

j_call cdr3_length d_call v_call clone_size cdr3_nt cdr3_aa
TRBJ2-3 17 TRBD2 TRBV7-9 NA TGTGCCAGCAGCTTAGCCGGGACTAGCGGGGGGATCGATACGCAGTATTTT CASSLAGTSGGIDTQYF
TRBJ2-2 13 NA TRBV7-2 many TGTGCCAGCAGACAAGGGAGTACCGGGGAGCTGTTTTTT CASRQGSTGELFF
TRBJ2-5 14 TRBD1 TRBV9 NA TGTGCCAGCAGCGCGGGACAGACACGAGAGACCCAGTACTTC CASSAGQTRETQYF
TRBJ2-5 13 NA TRBV6-5 many TGTGCCAGCAGGCCAGGGAGGCAAGAGACCCAGTACTTC CASRPGRQETQYF
TRBJ2-2 13 TRBD1 TRBV2 NA TGTGCCACCGACAGGGGGTATGTCGGGGAGCTGTTTTTT CATDRGYVGELFF
TRBJ1-5 15 NA TRBV2 many TGTGCCAGCAGTGAACAGGTCAATAGCAATCAGCCCCAGCATTTT CASSEQVNSNQPQHF
TRBJ1-2 15 NA TRBV4-2 many TGTGCCAGCAGCCAAGATGATGGACTGTTCTATGGCTACACCTTC CASSQDDGLFYGYTF
TRBJ2-6 17 TRBD1 TRBV9 few TGTGCCAGCTCACCAGGACAGGTACACTCTGGGGCCAACGTCCTGACTTTC CASSPGQVHSGANVLTF
TRBJ1-1 14 NA TRBV2 NA TGTGCCAGCAGTTTTGCGGGGGCGCTTACTGAAGCTTTCTTT CASSFAGALTEAFF
TRBJ2-2 17 NA TRBV11-2 few TGTGCCAGCAGCTTAACGTTTGGCAGAGCACCGACCGGGGAGCTGTTTTTT CASSLTFGRAPTGELFF
TRBJ1-4 13 NA TRBV20-1 many TGCAGTGCTTCTATCTCAACTAATGAAAAACTGTTTTTT CSASISTNEKLFF
TRBJ2-7 15 NA TRBV9 NA TGTGCCAGCAGCGGAGGGTGGAGCCCCTCCTACGAGCAGTACTTC CASSGGWSPSYEQYF
TRBJ2-7 15 TRBD2 TRBV6-6 NA TGTGCCAGCAGTTACACGGGGGGAGCGGACTACGAGCAGTACTTC CASSYTGGADYEQYF
TRBJ2-2 14 NA TRBV7-9 few TGTGCCAGCAGCCTATCCAGCTTCACCGGGGAGCTGTTTTTT CASSLSSFTGELFF
TRBJ1-1 14 NA TRBV20-1 many TGCAGTGCTTGCGAACAGAGCATGAACACTGAAGCTTTCTTT CSACEQSMNTEAFF
TRBJ1-4 14 NA TRBV5-1 NA TGCGCCAGCAGCGGGGGCGGCATTAATGAAAAACTGTTTTTT CASSGGGINEKLFF
TRBJ2-2 13 NA TRBV7-2 many TGTGCCAGCAGCCCCCCCGATGGCGGGGAGCTGTTTTTT CASSPPDGGELFF
TRBJ1-2 14 TRBD1 TRBV10-3 NA TGTGCCATCAGTATTTCAGAACAGGGGCACGGCTACACCTTC CAISISEQGHGYTF
TRBJ2-4 12 TRBD1 TRBV7-9 NA TGTGCCAGCAGCGTAGGGGGACAGGTGGAGTACTTC CASSVGGQVEYF
TRBJ2-7 12 TRBD2 TRBV27 few TGTGCCACTAGGGGACTAGCATACGAGCAGTACTTC CATRGLAYEQYF
TRBJ2-7 14 NA TRBV7-9 many TGTGCCAGCAGCTCGTCTTATGAGGGCTACGAGCAGTACTTC CASSSSYEGYEQYF
TRBJ1-6 16 NA TRBV7-8 many TGTGCCAGCAGCCCTCGGCCAGGGGTGGATAATTCACCCCTCCACTTT CASSPRPGVDNSPLHF
TRBJ2-2 18 TRBD1 TRBV7-8 many TGTGCCAGCAGCCCGTCCCCCGGAGGGACAGGAAACACCGGGGAGCTGTTTTTT CASSPSPGGTGNTGELFF
TRBJ2-7 13 NA TRBV10-3 few TGTGCCATCACGAAAGGGCAGGGAGGCGAGCAGTACTTC CAITKGQGGEQYF
TRBJ1-1 15 NA TRBV25-1 few TGTGCCAGCAGTTACCCCCCCGGGAACCTCAACGAAGCTTTCTTT CASSYPPGNLNEAFF
TRBJ2-7 14 NA TRBV7-8 NA TGTGCCAGCACCGGGCCGGGAGAGACGGGGGAGCAGTACTTC CASTGPGETGEQYF
TRBJ1-5 14 TRBD1 TRBV20-1 NA TGCAGTGCCAGAAACAGGGGGTTGGATCAGCCCCAGCATTTT CSARNRGLDQPQHF
TRBJ2-7 11 NA TRBV29-1 NA TGCAGCGCCACTAACCCCTACGAGCAGTACTTC CSATNPYEQYF
TRBJ1-5 15 NA TRBV19 NA TGTGCCAGTAGGGGGGAGGGAAGCGGCAATCAGCCCCAGCATTTT CASRGEGSGNQPQHF
TRBJ2-7 13 NA TRBV9 many TGTGCCAGCAGCCGACGGGGAGGCTACGAGCAGTACTTC CASSRRGGYEQYF
TRBJ1-1 13 TRBD1 TRBV10-3 many TGTGCCGGTAGGGGACAGGGAGACACTGAAGCTTTCTTT CAGRGQGDTEAFF
TRBJ1-1 12 NA TRBV6-2/TRBV6-3 NA TGTGCCAGCAGTACAATGAACACTGAAGCTTTCTTT CASSTMNTEAFF
TRBJ1-2 13 NA TRBV10-3 many TGTGCCAGCAGAACCGGCGCTAACTATGGCTACACCTTC CASRTGANYGYTF
TRBJ1-1 15 NA TRBV11-2 NA TGCGCCAGCAGCCAAGAAAACAGCAGAAACACTGAAGCTTTCTTT CASSQENSRNTEAFF
TRBJ2-5 16 NA TRBV25-1 few TGTGCCAGCAGTGCGCGCGTCTCGCGGGAAGGCGGGACCCAGTACTTC CASSARVSREGGTQYF
TRBJ2-5 16 TRBD2 TRBV25-1 few TGTGCCAGCAGTTCGAGACTAGCGGGAGGCCGAGAGACCCAGTACTTC CASSSRLAGGRETQYF
TRBJ2-5 13 NA TRBV29-1 NA TGCAGCTCCAGGGTGGCGGTTCAAGAGACCCAGTACTTC CSSRVAVQETQYF
TRBJ1-1 15 TRBD1 TRBV6-6 many TGTGCCAGCCCTGACTCGACAGGGTCGAACACTGAAGCTTTCTTT CASPDSTGSNTEAFF
TRBJ1-5 15 NA TRBV6-1 NA TGTGCCAGCAGTGAAGGATGGGGGGAGAATCAGCCCCAGCATTTT CASSEGWGENQPQHF
TRBJ1-2 13 NA TRBV7-3 many TGTGCCAGCAGCTACACCGGGGCAGATGGCTACACCTTC CASSYTGADGYTF
TRBJ2-2 15 NA TRBV6-1 NA TGTGCCAGCAGTTACTCTAGATGGTCCACCGGGGAGCTGTTTTTT CASSYSRWSTGELFF
TRBJ2-7 14 NA TRBV19 NA TGTGCCAGTAACCATCAAGAGTCCCCCTACGAGCAGTACTTC CASNHQESPYEQYF
TRBJ2-2 11 NA TRBV2 NA TGTGCCAGCGGAGAAGACGGGGAGCTGTTTTTT CASGEDGELFF